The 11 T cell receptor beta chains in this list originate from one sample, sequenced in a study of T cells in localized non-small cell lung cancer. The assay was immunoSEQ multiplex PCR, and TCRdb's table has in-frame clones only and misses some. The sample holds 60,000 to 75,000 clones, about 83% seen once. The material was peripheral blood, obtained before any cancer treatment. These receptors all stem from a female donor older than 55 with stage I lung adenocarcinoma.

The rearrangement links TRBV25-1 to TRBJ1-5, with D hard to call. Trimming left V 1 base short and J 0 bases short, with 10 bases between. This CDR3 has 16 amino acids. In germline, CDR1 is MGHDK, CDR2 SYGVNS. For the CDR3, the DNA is TGTGCCAGCAGTGAATGTCTCAGCTATAGCAATCAGCCCCAGCATTTT. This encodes CASSECLSYSNQPQHF.

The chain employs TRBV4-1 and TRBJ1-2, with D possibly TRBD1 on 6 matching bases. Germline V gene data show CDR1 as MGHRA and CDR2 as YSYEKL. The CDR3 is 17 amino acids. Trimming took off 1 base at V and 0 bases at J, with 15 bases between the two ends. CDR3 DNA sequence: TGCGCCAGCAGCCAAGTCTGGGACACCTCAGCTAACTATGGCTACACCTTC. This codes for CASSQVWDTSANYGYTF.

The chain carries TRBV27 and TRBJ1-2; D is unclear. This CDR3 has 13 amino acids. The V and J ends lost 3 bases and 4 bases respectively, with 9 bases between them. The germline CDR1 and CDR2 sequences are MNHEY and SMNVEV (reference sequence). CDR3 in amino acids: CASSFFPSYGYTF. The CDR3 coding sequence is TGTGCCAGCAGTTTCTTCCCTTCCTATGGCTACACCTTC.

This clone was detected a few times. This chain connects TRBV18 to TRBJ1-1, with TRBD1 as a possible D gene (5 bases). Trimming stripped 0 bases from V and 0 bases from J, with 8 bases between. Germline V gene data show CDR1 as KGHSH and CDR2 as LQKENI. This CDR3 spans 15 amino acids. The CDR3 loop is CASSPPGLMNTEAFF. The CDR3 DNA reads TGTGCCAGCTCACCACCGGGACTCATGAACACTGAAGCTTTCTTT.

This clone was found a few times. CDR3: CASSEATGRSEGYTF. CDR3 bases: TGTGCCAGCAGTGAAGCGACGGGTAGGAGTGAGGGCTACACCTTC. The V gene is TRBV6-1, the J gene TRBJ1-2; no reliable D call. CDR3 length: 15 residues. Germline V gene data show CDR1 as MNHNS and CDR2 as SASEGT. The V end lost 0 bases, the J end lost 8 bases, and 16 bases lay between the germline ends.

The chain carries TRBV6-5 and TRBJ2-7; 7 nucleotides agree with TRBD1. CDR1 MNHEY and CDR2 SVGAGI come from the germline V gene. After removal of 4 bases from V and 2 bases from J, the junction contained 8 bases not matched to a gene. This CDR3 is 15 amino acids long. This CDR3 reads CASSSTGEGAYEQYF. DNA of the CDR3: TGTGCCAGCAGTTCTACAGGGGAAGGGGCCTACGAGCAGTACTTC.

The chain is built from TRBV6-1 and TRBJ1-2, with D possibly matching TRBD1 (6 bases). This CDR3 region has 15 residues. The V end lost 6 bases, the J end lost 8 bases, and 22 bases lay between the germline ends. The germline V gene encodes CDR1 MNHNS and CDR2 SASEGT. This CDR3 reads CASRGAGVGEWGYTF. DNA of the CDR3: TGTGCCAGCAGGGGAGCAGGGGTAGGAGAATGGGGCTACACCTTC.

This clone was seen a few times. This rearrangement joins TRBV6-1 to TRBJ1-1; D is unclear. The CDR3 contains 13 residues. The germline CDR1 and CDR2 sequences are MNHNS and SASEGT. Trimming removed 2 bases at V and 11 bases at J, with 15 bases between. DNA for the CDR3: TGTGCCAGCAGTGAATTTGAGACCCGAGGGGCTTTCTTT. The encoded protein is CASSEFETRGAFF.

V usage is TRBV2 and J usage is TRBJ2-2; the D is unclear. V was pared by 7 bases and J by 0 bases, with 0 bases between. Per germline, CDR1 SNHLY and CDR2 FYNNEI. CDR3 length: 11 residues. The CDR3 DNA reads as TGTGCCAGCACGAACACCGGGGAGCTGTTTTTT. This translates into CASTNTGELFF.

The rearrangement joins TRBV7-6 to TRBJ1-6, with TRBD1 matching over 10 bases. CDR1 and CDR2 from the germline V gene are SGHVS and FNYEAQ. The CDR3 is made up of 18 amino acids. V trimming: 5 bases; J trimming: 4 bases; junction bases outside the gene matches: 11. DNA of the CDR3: TGTGCCAGCAGCCACCTACGACAGGGGGCGAGATATAATTCACCCCTCCACTTT. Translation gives CASSHLRQGARYNSPLHF.

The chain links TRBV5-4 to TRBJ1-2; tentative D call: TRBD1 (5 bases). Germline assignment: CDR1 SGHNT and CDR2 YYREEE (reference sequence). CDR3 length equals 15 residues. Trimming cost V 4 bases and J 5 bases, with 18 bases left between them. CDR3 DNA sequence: TGTGCCAGCAGCCCCAGGGAGCGCACACTATATGGCTACACCTTC. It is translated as CASSPRERTLYGYTF.